Presented here are 23 T cell receptor beta chains from one specimen sequenced in a study of T cells after yellow fever vaccination. TCRdb re-analysed the 5' RACE reads in MiXCR, keeping a single row per CDR3 protein. The sample has some 320,000 distinct CDR3 sequences; over 4% are singletons. Specimen: PBMCs, collected 5 days after the yellow fever booster vaccination. These receptor sequences come from a man in his late teens or twenties who received the YFV17D yellow fever vaccine.

This clonotype came up many times. This chain connects TRBV5-1 to TRBJ2-5, with TRBD2 matching over 10 bases. The V and J ends lost 0 bases and 1 base, in that order; junction bases with no gene match: 3. The CDR3 is 16 residues long. Per germline, CDR1 SGHRS and CDR2 YFSETQ. The CDR3 spells CASSLGLAGAQETQYF. In DNA, the CDR3 is TGCGCCAGCAGCTTGGGGCTAGCGGGGGCCCAAGAGACCCAGTACTTC.

This clonotype was seen many times. This chain links TRBV6-5 with TRBJ2-2; tentative D call: TRBD1 (6 bases). V was clipped by 4 bases and J by 3 bases, with 9 bases between them. This CDR3 region has 14 residues. The germline CDR1 and CDR2 sequences are MNHEY and SVGAGI. This CDR3 reads CASSSPGDTGELFF. The CDR3 region has the DNA TGTGCCAGCAGTTCCCCAGGGGACACCGGGGAGCTGTTTTTT.

This clonotype was picked up a small number of times. This chain joins TRBV7-9 and TRBJ1-4; D gene ambiguous. With 3 bases removed from V and 4 bases from J, the gap between germline ends came to 15 bases. CDR1 and CDR2 (germline): SEHNR, FQNEAQ (reference sequence). This CDR3 comprises 16 residues. CDR3 bases: TGTGCCAGCAGCTTTATGTCAGAGCTCCATAATGAAAAACTGTTTTTT. As protein: CASSFMSELHNEKLFF.

This chain uses TRBV4-1 with TRBJ2-7; D remains unclear. V was trimmed by 3 bases and J by 5 bases, leaving 14 bases between them. The CDR3 is 14 amino acids. Germline assignment: CDR1 MGHRA and CDR2 YSYEKL. CDR3 sequence: CASSQGYLRNEQYF. The CDR3 DNA sequence: TGCGCCAGCAGCCAGGGGTATCTCAGGAACGAGCAGTACTTC.

The V and J genes are TRBV7-7 and TRBJ2-1; TRBD2 agrees at 10 bases. J was trimmed by 6 bases and V by 5 bases; bases with no gene match: 13. Germline V lookup: CDR1 SSHAT, CDR2 FNYEAQ (reference sequence). The CDR3 sequence is 17 residues long. The CDR3: CASSHDSGGTLSNEQFF. The CDR3 DNA reads as TGTGCCAGCAGCCACGATAGCGGGGGGACCCTTAGCAATGAGCAGTTCTTC.

In this sample, this clonotype turned up a few times. The rearrangement joins TRBV5-5 to TRBJ2-5, with 12 bases lining up with TRBD2. Looked up from germline, CDR1 is SGHKS and CDR2 is YYEKEE (reference sequence). Germline trimming cut 4 bases from V and 0 bases from J; bases unmatched to any gene: 4. The CDR3 runs to 16 residues. The CDR3 here is CASSRGLAGNQETQYF. The CDR3 DNA sequence: TGTGCCAGCAGCCGCGGACTAGCGGGAAACCAAGAGACCCAGTACTTC.

The chain joins TRBV12-3 or TRBV12-4 to TRBJ2-2; perhaps D is TRBD1 or TRBD2 (5 bases each). CDR3 size: 13 residues. The germline V and J ends were trimmed by 8 bases and 6 bases, with 13 bases remaining between them. This chain's CDR3 is CASGRGVAGELFF. DNA of the CDR3: TGTGCCAGCGGAAGAGGGGTGGCCGGGGAGCTGTTTTTT.

This chain uses TRBV18 with TRBJ2-7; the match to TRBD1 covers 9 bases. The CDR3 extends over 16 amino acids. Trimming cost V 4 bases and J 5 bases; bases outside gene matches: 12. CDR1 is KGHSH, CDR2 LQKENI, per germline. The CDR3 bases are TGTGCCAGCTCACGCGAACCGGGACAGGGACAGCACGAGCAGTACGTC. Amino acid sequence: CASSREPGQGQHEQYV.

The chain is built from TRBV5-1 and TRBJ2-1; D is uncertain. CDR1 and CDR2 (germline): SGHRS, YFSETQ. V lost 3 bases to trimming and J lost 2 bases, with 6 bases between them. CDR3 length: 13 residues. The CDR3 protein is CASSSRAYNEQFF. CDR3 in DNA: TGCGCCAGCAGCTCCCGGGCCTACAATGAGCAGTTCTTC.

This clonotype was picked up a small number of times. V usage is TRBV5-1 and J usage is TRBJ2-7; D uncertain. The CDR3 has 14 amino acids. Germline V gene data show CDR1 as SGHRS and CDR2 as YFSETQ. Trimming pared 5 bases from V and 1 base from J, leaving 13 bases between. In nucleotides, the CDR3 is TGCGCCAGCAGGTTTAGGCTTGGGTCCTACGAGCAGTACTTC. Translating gives CASRFRLGSYEQYF.

This rearrangement joins TRBV5-1 to TRBJ1-2; no clear D. This CDR3 contains 14 residues. The germline V gene has CDR1 SGHRS and CDR2 YFSETQ. The V gene lost 4 bases and the J gene lost 8 bases, with 18 bases spanning the gap. Written as DNA, the CDR3 is TGCGCCAGCAGCCCCGCGCGGGAGTCGGGGGGCTACACCTTC. Amino acids: CASSPARESGGYTF.

This rearrangement joins TRBV5-1 to TRBJ2-3; 10 bases line up with TRBD1. The germline gives CDR1 SGHRS, CDR2 YFSETQ. This CDR3 is 16 amino acids long. Losses at the gene ends were 3 bases for V and 4 bases for J; bases not matched to a gene: 8. CDR3: CASSWTGTGDPDTQYF. Written as DNA, the CDR3 is TGCGCCAGCAGCTGGACCGGGACAGGGGATCCAGATACGCAGTATTTT.

This clonotype has more than one count but fewer than ten. The chain uses TRBV5-1 and TRBJ2-2, with TRBD2 matching over 8 bases. Losses at the gene ends were 1 base for V and 8 bases for J; bases not matched to a gene: 7. CDR3 size: 15 residues. Per germline, CDR1 SGHRS and CDR2 YFSETQ. In DNA form, the CDR3 reads TGCGCCAGCAGCTTGCGGCGGGGGGCCTCGGGGGAGCTGTTTTTT. Residues: CASSLRRGASGELFF.

This clonotype was seen repeatedly, ten times or more. The CDR3 sequence: CASRSERSAKNIQYF. For the CDR3, the DNA is TGTGCCAGCAGATCCGAGAGATCAGCCAAAAACATTCAGTACTTC. V is TRBV27 and J is TRBJ2-4, with unresolved D. CDR3 length equals 15 residues. The V gene lost 6 bases and the J gene lost 0 bases, with 12 bases spanning the gap. The germline V gene encodes CDR1 MNHEY and CDR2 SMNVEV (reference sequence).

In its sample, this clonotype was seen a few times. V gene TRBV5-1 combines with J gene TRBJ2-2; D gene unclear. Per the germline V gene, CDR1 is SGHRS and CDR2 is YFSETQ. This CDR3 region has 14 residues. V was trimmed by 5 bases and J by 2 bases, leaving 10 bases between them. The chain's CDR3 is CASRPALNTGELFF. The CDR3 DNA follows: TGCGCCAGCAGGCCAGCCCTTAACACCGGGGAGCTGTTTTTT.

This clonotype was counted at least ten times. The rearrangement links TRBV7-3 to TRBJ2-1; TRBD1 agrees at 7 bases. The germline V gene encodes CDR1 SGHTA and CDR2 FQGTGA. Losses at the gene ends were 1 base for V and 7 bases for J; bases not matched to a gene: 4. CDR3 length: 14 amino acids. The CDR3 region is CASSLNRGTNEQFF. DNA for the CDR3: TGTGCCAGCAGCTTAAACAGGGGAACGAATGAGCAGTTCTTC.

Only a few counts were recorded for this clonotype. CDR3 in amino acids: CASSLDGGLREQYV. In DNA, the CDR3 is TGTGCCAGCAGCTTAGATGGAGGTCTTAGGGAGCAGTACGTC. The chain employs TRBV7-8 and TRBJ2-7; D possibly corresponds to TRBD2 (5 bases). The CDR3 consists of 14 residues. The germline V gene has CDR1 SGHVS and CDR2 FQNEAQ. Trimming shortened V by 1 base and J by 7 bases, and 14 bases separated the two germline ends.

This clonotype was observed at least ten times. V is TRBV5-1 and J is TRBJ2-3; no firm D call. Per the germline V gene, CDR1 is SGHRS and CDR2 is YFSETQ. CDR3 length: 15 amino acids. Trimming removed 0 bases from V and 2 bases from J, with 10 bases in between. In DNA form, the CDR3 reads TGCGCCAGCAGCTTGGTGGCGACACTCACAGATACGCAGTATTTT. Its protein product is CASSLVATLTDTQYF.

This clonotype has a count of ten or more. This chain joins TRBV7-9 and TRBJ2-1; D is ambiguous. CDR1 and CDR2 (germline): SEHNR, FQNEAQ (reference sequence). V lost 4 bases to trimming and J lost 9 bases, with 10 bases between them. The CDR3 runs 12 residues. CDR3 DNA: TGTGCCAGCAGCTATCTCGGGCGTGAGCAGTTCTTC. Translated: CASSYLGREQFF. Looking up the rest from reference TRBV7-9 and TRBJ2-1 gives the full variable domain: DTGVSQNPRHKITKRGQNVTFRCDPISEHNRLYWYRQTLGQGPEFLTYFQNEAQLEKSRLLSDRFSAERPKGSFSTLEIQRTEQGDSAMYLCASSYLGREQFFGPGTRLTVL.

This clonotype was observed a handful of times. A much larger clone is a single base away; this may be a read error. The rearrangement uses TRBV6-2 or TRBV6-3 and TRBJ2-5; D gene ambiguous. The CDR3 has 11 residues. Trimming pared 7 bases from V and 1 base from J, leaving 4 bases between. CDR1 and CDR2 from the germline V gene are MNHEY and SVGEGT. Here the CDR3 reads CASTLQETQYF. For the CDR3, the DNA is TGTGCCAGCACCCTCCAAGAGACCCAGTACTTC.

This clonotype has a count of ten or more. V is TRBV3-1 and J is TRBJ2-6; D is uncertain. Germline CDR1 is LGHDT and CDR2 is YNNKEL (reference sequence). Trimming took off 0 bases at V and 3 bases at J, with 12 bases between the two ends. The CDR3 is 17 amino acids. CDR3 in DNA: TGTGCCAGCAGCCAAGAGAGGTCGGGTGGTGGGGCCAACGTCCTGACTTTC. Translated: CASSQERSGGGANVLTF.

This clonotype showed up just a few times. The V and J genes are TRBV14 and TRBJ1-2; no reliable D call. The CDR3 is made up of 12 amino acids. Between the trimmed V and J ends, which lost 0 bases and 7 bases, there was a span of 6 bases. Germline CDR1 is SGHDN and CDR2 is FVKESK. The CDR3 loop reads CASSQDRAGYTF. The CDR3 nucleotides are TGTGCCAGCAGCCAAGATCGAGCTGGCTACACCTTC. Filled out from reference TRBV14 and TRBJ1-2, the complete variable domain reads EAGVTQFPSHSVIEKGQTVTLRCDPISGHDNLYWYRRVMGKEIKFLLHFVKESKQDESGMPNNRFLAERTGGTYSTLKVQPAELEDSGVYFCASSQDRAGYTFGSGTRLTVV.

This clonotype came up a few times. This rearrangement joins TRBV5-4 to TRBJ2-7; 8 bases are shared with TRBD1. The CDR3 totals 11 residues. CDR1 and CDR2 from the germline V gene are SGHNT and YYREEE (reference sequence). The DNA for the CDR3 is TGTGCCAGCAGCTTGGCCGAGGACAGGGTTGTC. Translating it yields CASSLAEDRVV.